These 19 T cell receptor beta chains were sequenced from one sample in a study of monozygotic twins with inflammatory bowel disease (dated by TCRdb to the late 2010s). Libraries were built with 5' RACE. The sequencer was an Illumina HiSeq 2500. After reprocessing by TCRdb, each CDR3 protein sequence is one entry, and no DNA is given. The table for this sample shows hundreds of thousands of distinct CDR3 sequences. Of the sample, about 2.3% is held by the ten largest clones. The specimen sequenced was blood. All receptors derive from a human donor with ulcerative colitis or Crohn's disease, or a healthy co-twin of an affected twin (not recorded which).

The chain links TRBV9 to TRBJ1-4; without DNA, the TCRdb call of TRBD1 cannot be checked. CDR1 is SGDLS, CDR2 YYNGEE, per germline. The CDR3 extends over 18 amino acids. CDR3 in amino acids: CASSVESEQVGANEKLFF.

J is TRBJ2-5 and V is TRBV7-3; TCRdb outputs TRBD2, but without DNA this stays unchecked. The CDR3 covers 13 residues. Germline CDR1 is SGHTA and CDR2 is FQGTGA. This CDR3 reads CASSSTREETQYF.

CDR3: CASSPGQGTGELFF. V is TRBV7-2 and J is TRBJ2-2; the D call from TCRdb, TRBD1, cannot be confirmed without DNA. Germline values: CDR1 SGHTA, CDR2 FQGNSA. CDR3 length equals 14 residues.

V usage is TRBV5-4 and J usage is TRBJ1-1; TCRdb proposes TRBD1, but this gene call is untestable without DNA. This CDR3 contains 19 residues. Germline V gene lookup returns CDR1 SGHNT and CDR2 YYREEE (reference sequence). CDR3 amino acids: CASSFAWTGQASRGTEAFF.

The chain recombines TRBV3-1 with TRBJ1-1; the D call from TCRdb, TRBD1, cannot be confirmed without DNA. Germline V CDR1 and CDR2: LGHDT, YNNKEL (reference sequence). The CDR3 sequence is 14 residues long. CDR3 region: CASSQDQGGTEAFF. The entire variable domain, with the rest obtained from reference TRBV3-1 and TRBJ1-1, is as follows: DTAVSQTPKYLVTQMGNDKSIKCEQNLGHDTMYWYKQDSKKFLKIMFSYNNKELIINETVPNRFSPKSPDKAHLNLHINSLELGDSAVYFCASSQDQGGTEAFFGQGTRLTVV.

The rearrangement joins TRBV7-2 to TRBJ1-2; TCRdb returns TRBD1, unconfirmable since there is no DNA. In germline, CDR1 is SGHTA, CDR2 FQGNSA. The CDR3 is 15 residues long. CDR3 sequence reads: CASSLATQGVGGYTF.

The CDR3 loop is CASSLGAGDVRTGELFF. The chain employs TRBV7-9 and TRBJ2-2; TCRdb indicates TRBD1, and absent DNA this call remains unverified. The germline CDR1 and CDR2 sequences are SEHNR and FQNEAQ (reference sequence). CDR3 size: 17 residues.

This chain connects TRBV5-1 to TRBJ2-1; TCRdb outputs TRBD1, but without DNA this stays unchecked. The CDR3 is made up of 15 amino acids. The V gene's germline CDR1 is SGHRS and CDR2 YFSETQ. CDR3 protein: CASSPGQGIYNEQFF.

This chain uses TRBV28 with TRBJ1-6; as DNA is missing, the TRBD1 call by TCRdb cannot be tested. Germline V gives CDR1 MDHEN, CDR2 SYDVKM. This CDR3 is 13 amino acids long. The CDR3 is CASSTGWNSPLHF.

The chain recombines TRBV12-3 or TRBV12-4 with TRBJ1-1; the TCRdb D gene call, TRBD1, has no DNA to confirm it. The CDR3 covers 15 residues. Here the CDR3 reads CASSLESTGNTEAFF.

The CDR3 here is CASSPQFSTGELFF. The chain has TRBV11-2 and TRBJ2-2. From germline, CDR1 is SGHAT and CDR2 FQNNGV. The CDR3 is 14 amino acids.

The J gene is TRBJ2-1, the V gene TRBV19; TCRdb's D call, TRBD2, is unchecked because there is no DNA. This CDR3 region has 14 residues. Germline assignment: CDR1 LNHDA and CDR2 SQIVND (reference sequence). CDR3 sequence: CASSDQAGVNEQFF. Full variable domain (missing parts from reference TRBV19 and TRBJ2-1): DGGITQSPKYLFRKEGQNVTLSCEQNLNHDAMYWYRQDPGQGLRLIYYSQIVNDFQKGDIAEGYSVSREKKESFPLTVTSAQKNPTAFYLCASSDQAGVNEQFFGPGTRLTVL.

The V call is TRBV9, the J call TRBJ1-4; TCRdb picks TRBD1, but there is no DNA to check that call. Germline V lookup: CDR1 SGDLS, CDR2 YYNGEE. The CDR3 consists of 17 residues. CDR3 amino acids: CASSAETGQELNEKLFF.

V and J are TRBV25-1 and TRBJ2-3. Germline CDR1 MGHDK, CDR2 SYGVNS. The CDR3 has 14 amino acids. CDR3 residues: CASSALREGDTQYF.

The chain uses TRBV11-2 and TRBJ2-1. The CDR3 is made up of 15 amino acids. CDR1 and CDR2 (germline): SGHAT, FQNNGV. CDR3 region: CASSPRKSSYNEQFF.

The J gene is TRBJ1-2, the V gene TRBV29-1; TCRdb indicates TRBD1, and absent DNA this call remains unverified. Germline V CDR1 and CDR2: SQVTM, ANQGSEA. This CDR3 is built from 15 residues. CDR3: CSVKDQGQGGYGYTF.

The chain combines TRBV12-3 or TRBV12-4 with TRBJ2-7; the TCRdb call, TRBD1, lacks DNA for checking. This CDR3 contains 14 residues. CDR3 sequence reads: CASSLAQGAFEQYF.

The V and J genes are TRBV12-3 or TRBV12-4 and TRBJ2-7; the D gene TCRdb calls, TRBD1, cannot be checked with no DNA. The CDR3 loop spans 16 amino acids. The CDR3 is CASSLGMTVGTYEQYF.

The chain joins TRBV10-3 to TRBJ1-4. Germline V gene data show CDR1 as ENHRY and CDR2 as SYGVKD. The CDR3 sequence is 12 residues long. The CDR3 sequence: CAIGETNEKLFF.